Listed below are T cell receptor beta chains from one sample, sequenced in a study of blood T cell repertoires in COVID-19. Here immunoSEQ multiplex PCR was the method, and the copy in TCRdb shows in-frame clones only, minus some. The data show 250,000 to 350,000 clones, with about nine tenths seen just once and roughly 10% held by the top ten. Sequenced input: peripheral blood. These receptors were obtained from a woman aged 30 to 39 with COVID-19, enrolled during active disease. CDR3s include the opening cysteine and the closing phenylalanine or tryptophan. D genes are given only for firm matches. Rows may omit the clone size; those that give it use once, few, many or a size class.

j_call: TRBJ2-5; v_call: TRBV5-8; d_call: TRBD2; clone_size: -; cdr3_aa: CASSLGLAGGTAEETQYF; cdr3_nt: TGTGCCAGCAGCCTTGGACTAGCGGGAGGGACCGCCGAAGAGACCCAGTACTTC
j_call: TRBJ1-2; v_call: TRBV5-1; d_call: -; clone_size: -; cdr3_aa: CASSLQGSAYGYTF; cdr3_nt: TGCGCCAGCAGCTTACAGGGATCCGCCTATGGCTACACCTTC
j_call: TRBJ1-4; v_call: TRBV4-2; d_call: TRBD1; clone_size: -; cdr3_aa: CASSQYRGGGEKLFF; cdr3_nt: TGTGCCAGCAGCCAATACAGGGGAGGAGGTGAAAAACTGTTTTTT
j_call: TRBJ2-7; v_call: TRBV2; d_call: -; clone_size: -; cdr3_aa: CASSERRTEAYEQYF; cdr3_nt: TGTGCCAGCAGTGAAAGGAGGACAGAGGCCTACGAGCAGTACTTC
j_call: TRBJ1-2; v_call: TRBV4-1; d_call: TRBD1; clone_size: -; cdr3_aa: CASTYSLGQATYGYTF; cdr3_nt: TGCGCCAGCACCTACTCCCTGGGACAGGCGACCTATGGCTACACCTTC
j_call: TRBJ2-7; v_call: TRBV2; d_call: TRBD1; clone_size: -; cdr3_aa: CASSYMGQFWEQYF; cdr3_nt: TGTGCCAGCAGTTATATGGGACAGTTTTGGGAGCAGTACTTC
j_call: TRBJ2-2; v_call: TRBV27; d_call: -; clone_size: -; cdr3_aa: CASSSQGTGELFF; cdr3_nt: TGTGCCAGCAGTTCGCAGGGGACCGGGGAGCTGTTTTTT
j_call: TRBJ2-7; v_call: TRBV18; d_call: TRBD2; clone_size: -; cdr3_aa: CASSPGLAGGGGEQYF; cdr3_nt: TGTGCCAGCTCACCCGGCCTAGCGGGAGGCGGAGGAGAGCAGTACTTC
j_call: TRBJ1-1; v_call: TRBV9; d_call: -; clone_size: -; cdr3_aa: CASSVGAGQNTEAFF; cdr3_nt: TGTGCCAGCAGCGTAGGGGCAGGGCAGAACACTGAAGCTTTCTTT
j_call: TRBJ2-3; v_call: TRBV7-2; d_call: TRBD2; clone_size: -; cdr3_aa: CASSLVGGSATDTQYF; cdr3_nt: TGTGCCAGCAGCTTAGTTGGCGGGAGTGCCACAGATACGCAGTATTTT
j_call: TRBJ2-3; v_call: TRBV7-9; d_call: -; clone_size: -; cdr3_aa: CASSYSQGEADTQYF; cdr3_nt: TGTGCCAGCAGCTACAGTCAGGGGGAGGCGGATACGCAGTATTTT
j_call: TRBJ1-6; v_call: TRBV30; d_call: -; clone_size: -; cdr3_aa: CAWKRQYNSPLHF; cdr3_nt: TGTGCCTGGAAACGACAATATAATTCACCCCTCCACTTT
j_call: TRBJ1-2; v_call: TRBV6-5; d_call: -; clone_size: few; cdr3_aa: CASWAGANYGYTF; cdr3_nt: TGTGCCAGCTGGGCAGGGGCTAACTATGGCTACACCTTC
j_call: TRBJ2-1; v_call: TRBV4-1; d_call: -; clone_size: -; cdr3_aa: CASGQRETEQFF; cdr3_nt: TGCGCCAGCGGACAGAGGGAGACTGAGCAGTTCTTC
j_call: TRBJ2-7; v_call: TRBV11-2; d_call: TRBD2; clone_size: -; cdr3_aa: CASSLMLTSVPLYEQYF; cdr3_nt: TGTGCCAGCAGCTTAATGCTTACTAGCGTGCCCCTCTACGAGCAGTACTTC
j_call: TRBJ1-2; v_call: TRBV2; d_call: TRBD1; clone_size: -; cdr3_aa: CASSGTGYGYTF; cdr3_nt: TGTGCCAGCAGCGGGACAGGCTATGGCTACACCTTC
j_call: TRBJ2-3; v_call: TRBV28; d_call: -; clone_size: -; cdr3_aa: CASSLQGGSTDTQYF; cdr3_nt: TGTGCCAGCAGTTTACAGGGGGGCAGCACAGATACGCAGTATTTT
j_call: TRBJ1-5; v_call: TRBV9; d_call: TRBD1; clone_size: -; cdr3_aa: CASSPTGDSNQPQHF; cdr3_nt: TGTGCCAGCAGCCCGACAGGGGATAGCAATCAGCCCCAGCATTTT
j_call: TRBJ1-2; v_call: TRBV5-1; d_call: TRBD1; clone_size: -; cdr3_aa: CASSQEGTGVYGYTF; cdr3_nt: TGCGCCAGCAGCCAAGAAGGGACAGGAGTCTATGGCTACACCTTC
j_call: TRBJ2-5; v_call: TRBV19; d_call: TRBD1; clone_size: -; cdr3_aa: CASLRQGEETQYF; cdr3_nt: TGTGCCAGCTTGCGACAGGGAGAAGAGACCCAGTACTTC
j_call: TRBJ2-1; v_call: TRBV3-1/TRBV3-2; d_call: TRBD1; clone_size: -; cdr3_aa: CASSLRTGQGNEQFF; cdr3_nt: TGTGCCAGCAGCCTCCGGACAGGGCAAGGCAATGAGCAGTTCTTC
j_call: TRBJ2-1; v_call: TRBV24-1; d_call: -; clone_size: -; cdr3_aa: CATGRDGAYNEQFF; cdr3_nt: TGTGCCACCGGGCGGGATGGAGCCTACAATGAGCAGTTCTTC
j_call: TRBJ2-7; v_call: TRBV6-5; d_call: TRBD2; clone_size: -; cdr3_aa: CASSLSGRMNEQYF; cdr3_nt: TGTGCCAGCAGTTTAAGCGGGAGAATGAACGAGCAGTACTTC
j_call: TRBJ2-5; v_call: TRBV5-5; d_call: TRBD2; clone_size: -; cdr3_aa: CASSFPGEGGETQYF; cdr3_nt: TGTGCCAGCAGCTTCCCCGGGGAGGGTGGGGAGACCCAGTACTTC
j_call: TRBJ1-5; v_call: TRBV6-6; d_call: TRBD1; clone_size: -; cdr3_aa: CASSRGTGRGDQPQHF; cdr3_nt: TGTGCCAGCAGTCGAGGGACAGGGCGAGGTGATCAGCCCCAGCATTTT
j_call: TRBJ2-5; v_call: TRBV5-6; d_call: TRBD2; clone_size: few; cdr3_aa: CASSLLAGRKETQYF; cdr3_nt: TGTGCCAGCAGCTTGTTAGCGGGAAGAAAAGAGACCCAGTACTTC
j_call: TRBJ2-1; v_call: TRBV5-1; d_call: TRBD2; clone_size: -; cdr3_aa: CASGQTSGISNEQFF; cdr3_nt: TGCGCCAGCGGCCAGACTAGCGGGATCTCCAATGAGCAGTTCTTC
j_call: TRBJ2-7; v_call: TRBV4-2; d_call: -; clone_size: -; cdr3_aa: CASSAQRSYEQYF; cdr3_nt: TGTGCCAGCAGCGCTCAGCGCTCCTACGAGCAGTACTTC
j_call: TRBJ1-5; v_call: TRBV4-3; d_call: TRBD1; clone_size: -; cdr3_aa: CASSQDRANQPQHF; cdr3_nt: TGCGCCAGCAGCCAGGACAGGGCTAATCAGCCCCAGCATTTT
j_call: TRBJ2-5; v_call: TRBV28; d_call: TRBD1; clone_size: few; cdr3_aa: CASNRDRGGRETQYF; cdr3_nt: TGTGCCAGCAACCGGGACAGGGGAGGGAGGGAGACCCAGTACTTC
j_call: TRBJ1-2; v_call: TRBV7-2; d_call: TRBD1; clone_size: -; cdr3_aa: CASSWDRGYGYTF; cdr3_nt: TGTGCCAGCAGCTGGGACAGGGGCTATGGCTACACCTTC
j_call: TRBJ2-6; v_call: TRBV4-2; d_call: -; clone_size: -; cdr3_aa: CASNREGANVLTF; cdr3_nt: TGTGCCAGCAACAGGGAAGGGGCCAACGTCCTGACTTTC
j_call: TRBJ1-2; v_call: TRBV5-1; d_call: TRBD1; clone_size: once; cdr3_aa: CASSLFPKGGNGYTF; cdr3_nt: TGCGCCAGCAGCTTGTTTCCGAAAGGGGGCAATGGCTACACCTTC
j_call: TRBJ1-1; v_call: TRBV28; d_call: TRBD1; clone_size: -; cdr3_aa: CASSRTGGLGTEAFF; cdr3_nt: TGTGCCAGCTCCAGGACAGGGGGCTTGGGCACTGAAGCTTTCTTT
j_call: TRBJ1-1; v_call: TRBV5-4; d_call: -; clone_size: -; cdr3_aa: CASSDPRLRGTEAFF; cdr3_nt: TGTGCCAGCAGTGACCCCCGGCTGAGAGGGACTGAAGCTTTCTTT
j_call: TRBJ2-5; v_call: TRBV10-3; d_call: TRBD2; clone_size: once; cdr3_aa: CATGASGGETQYF; cdr3_nt: TGTGCCACCGGAGCTAGCGGCGGGGAGACCCAGTACTTC
j_call: TRBJ2-1; v_call: TRBV29-1; d_call: TRBD2; clone_size: -; cdr3_aa: CSVDKAGVIYEQFF; cdr3_nt: TGCAGCGTTGATAAAGCGGGAGTCATCTATGAGCAGTTCTTC